This entry lists 20 T cell receptor beta chains sequenced from one sample in a study of siplizumab effects on memory and regulatory T cells. For these TCRs, the target antigens are not known. Only in-frame clones appear in the TCRdb table, and some are missing; sequencing was by immunoSEQ multiplex PCR. The sample has 6,500 to 7,500 clones, about a third seen once. For 5 to 6 days at 37°C, the mixed lymphocyte reaction cells were kept in coculture. Sample: CFSE-low (dividing) CD8+ T cells sorted from an allogeneic mixed lymphocyte reaction. These receptors were taken from a human donor in good health; the cells came from an allogeneic mixed lymphocyte reaction.

This clone showed up just a few times. This sequence joins TRBV2 and TRBJ2-1; 9 nucleotides line up with TRBD1. Looked up from germline, CDR1 is SNHLY and CDR2 is FYNNEI. V was pared by 3 bases and J by 9 bases, with 9 bases of the junction left unmatched. The CDR3 is 15 residues long. The CDR3 loop reads CASSEGDRVVFEQFF. CDR3 nucleotides: TGTGCCAGCAGTGAGGGGGACAGGGTCGTTTTTGAGCAGTTCTTC.

This clone is medium-sized (0.01 to 0.1%) by share. The chain combines TRBV19 with TRBJ2-1, with TRBD2 matching 7 bases. Germline-derived CDR1 and CDR2 are LNHDA and SQIVND (reference sequence). The CDR3 is made up of 16 amino acids. Trimming cost V 9 bases and J 1 base; bases outside gene matches: 12. The DNA of the CDR3 is TGTGCCAGCGGGTTGGGGGGGAGAGTATCCTACAATGAGCAGTTCTTC. As protein: CASGLGGRVSYNEQFF. The variable domain in full, with the rest retrieved from reference TRBV19 and TRBJ2-1, is DGGITQSPKYLFRKEGQNVTLSCEQNLNHDAMYWYRQDPGQGLRLIYYSQIVNDFQKGDIAEGYSVSREKKESFPLTVTSAQKNPTAFYLCASGLGGRVSYNEQFFGPGTRLTVL.

The rearrangement links TRBV7-9 to TRBJ2-1, with a tentative D call TRBD2 (6 bases). CDR1 is SEHNR, CDR2 FQNEAQ, per germline (reference sequence). This CDR3 region has 16 residues. The germline V and J ends were trimmed by 5 bases and 8 bases, with 22 bases remaining between them. The DNA of the CDR3 is TGTGCCAGCAGCCAAGAAGCCGAGGTAGCGGCCCATGAGCAGTTCTTC. This translates into CASSQEAEVAAHEQFF. The whole variable domain, filled in from reference TRBV7-9 and TRBJ2-1, reads DTGVSQNPRHKITKRGQNVTFRCDPISEHNRLYWYRQTLGQGPEFLTYFQNEAQLEKSRLLSDRFSAERPKGSFSTLEIQRTEQGDSAMYLCASSQEAEVAAHEQFFGPGTRLTVL.

This clone is medium-sized in the sample. V is TRBV5-1 and J is TRBJ1-5; D is unresolved. V was clipped by 4 bases and J by 0 bases, with 11 bases between them. Germline V gives CDR1 SGHRS, CDR2 YFSETQ. This CDR3 is built from 15 residues. The CDR3 DNA sequence: TGCGCCAGCAGCCCCGACTTTGATAGCAATCAGCCCCAGCATTTT. Amino acids: CASSPDFDSNQPQHF.

This clone rates as medium-sized. The CDR3 region is CASSLTSGNYEQYF. CDR3 sequence (DNA): TGTGCCAGCAGCTTGACTAGCGGGAACTACGAGCAGTACTTC. This rearrangement joins TRBV11-1 to TRBJ2-7; 11 bases match TRBD2. The CDR3 loop spans 14 amino acids. The germline gives CDR1 SGHAT, CDR2 FQDESV (reference sequence). The V segment lost 3 bases and the J segment 3 bases; nucleotides outside the gene matches: 1.

This clone is termed medium-sized. The chain couples TRBV27 to TRBJ1-1, with D maybe TRBD1 (6 bases). Per germline, CDR1 MNHEY and CDR2 SMNVEV (reference sequence). This CDR3 contains 16 residues. V dropped 3 bases and J dropped 0 bases, with 14 bases sitting between them. The CDR3 DNA reads TGTGCCAGCAGTTTTTGGCCGGGGGCCCTGAACACTGAAGCTTTCTTT. It codes for CASSFWPGALNTEAFF.

This clone was counted a single time. The chain has TRBV2 and TRBJ2-1; 9 nucleotides match TRBD2. The CDR3 has 16 amino acids. The germline V gene has CDR1 SNHLY and CDR2 FYNNEI. The ends lost 7 bases at V and 6 bases at J; junction bases unmatched: 13. CDR3 loop: CASIGEREVWFNEQFF. In DNA, the CDR3 is TGTGCCAGCATAGGGGAGCGGGAGGTTTGGTTCAATGAGCAGTTCTTC. Complete variable domain (other parts from reference TRBV2 and TRBJ2-1): EPEVTQTPSHQVTQMGQEVILRCVPISNHLYFYWYRQILGQKVEFLVSFYNNEISEKSEIFDDQFSVERPDGSNFTLKIRSTKLEDSAMYFCASIGEREVWFNEQFFGPGTRLTVL.

This clone was counted a few times. This chain uses TRBV15 with TRBJ2-1, with D tentatively TRBD2 (5 bases). V gave up 4 bases and J gave up 0 bases, with 10 bases separating them. This CDR3 contains 15 residues. Per germline, CDR1 LNHNV and CDR2 YYDKDF (reference sequence). CDR3 DNA sequence: TGTGCCACCAGCACCAGCGGAACCTCCTACAATGAGCAGTTCTTC. This encodes CATSTSGTSYNEQFF.

V usage is TRBV6-1 and J usage is TRBJ2-1; 10 bases agree with TRBD2. After removal of 0 bases from V and 5 bases from J, the junction contained 16 bases not matched to a gene. Germline V gene data show CDR1 as MNHNS and CDR2 as SASEGT. This CDR3 is built from 20 residues. In DNA, the CDR3 is TGTGCCAGCAGTGAAGCGCCCATGGTTTTGCTAGCGGGAGAAGACAATGAGCAGTTCTTC. It yields the protein CASSEAPMVLLAGEDNEQFF.

Sample share makes this clone medium-sized. This rearrangement joins TRBV18 to TRBJ1-5, with D possibly matching TRBD1 (6 bases). This CDR3 contains 13 residues. Trimming cost V 6 bases and J 7 bases, with 13 bases left between them. Germline lookup yields CDR1 KGHSH and CDR2 LQKENI. This CDR3 reads CASSSPGTQPQHF. The CDR3 coding sequence is TGTGCCAGCTCGTCTCCAGGGACACAGCCCCAGCATTTT.

This clone has more than one count but fewer than ten. J is TRBJ2-7 and V is TRBV9; D could derive from TRBD1 or TRBD2 (5 bases each). CDR1 and CDR2 from the germline V gene are SGDLS and YYNGEE. The CDR3 has 14 amino acids. V lost 0 bases to trimming and J lost 5 bases, with 12 bases between them. Here the CDR3 reads CASSVDGDGDEQYF. CDR3 coding DNA: TGTGCCAGCAGCGTAGATGGGGACGGAGACGAGCAGTACTTC.

By sample fraction, this clone is large. The rearrangement uses TRBV19 and TRBJ1-5; a weak D match, TRBD1 (5 bases). Trimming cost V 5 bases and J 2 bases, with 13 bases left between them. This CDR3 spans 15 amino acids. Germline CDR1 and CDR2: LNHDA and SQIVND (reference sequence). CDR3 coding DNA: TGTGCCAGTAGTGGGGGGGGTTATGGCAATCAGCCCCAGCATTTT. This encodes CASSGGGYGNQPQHF.

By frequency in the sample, this clone is medium-sized. This sequence joins TRBV19 and TRBJ2-1; 9 bases match TRBD2. Germline loops: CDR1 LNHDA, CDR2 SQIVND (reference sequence). The trim removed 3 bases at V and 5 bases at J, leaving 5 bases unmatched. This CDR3 has 15 amino acids. In nucleotides, the CDR3 is TGTGCCAGTAGTATCGGGACTAGCAGGGACAATGAGCAGTTCTTC. Translating it yields CASSIGTSRDNEQFF.

The chain uses TRBV6-5 and TRBJ2-5, with D perhaps given as TRBD1 or TRBD2 (5 bases each). This CDR3 is built from 14 residues. Per the germline V gene, CDR1 is MNHEY and CDR2 is SVGAGI. The ends were cut back, 1 base at V and 3 bases at J, with 9 bases in the middle. The CDR3: CASSYFLGEETQYF. The CDR3 DNA is TGTGCCAGCAGTTACTTTCTGGGGGAAGAGACCCAGTACTTC.

In its sample, this clone ranks as medium-sized. The rearrangement links TRBV7-6 to TRBJ2-1; D remains ambiguous. With 1 base removed from V and 4 bases from J, the gap between germline ends came to 11 bases. Germline V lookup: CDR1 SGHVS, CDR2 FNYEAQ. CDR3 length: 15 residues. The CDR3 sequence is CASSLVHVAYNEQFF. The CDR3 region has the DNA TGTGCCAGCAGCTTAGTACATGTGGCGTACAATGAGCAGTTCTTC.

By its share, this clone is medium-sized. This sequence joins TRBV7-9 and TRBJ2-7; TRBD1 might be the D (5 bases). This CDR3 spans 15 amino acids. CDR1 SEHNR and CDR2 FQNEAQ come from the germline V gene (reference sequence). Trimming pared 3 bases from V and 0 bases from J, leaving 12 bases between. The CDR3 sequence: CASSFLTVDSYEQYF. In DNA form, the CDR3 reads TGTGCCAGCAGCTTCCTGACAGTAGACTCCTACGAGCAGTACTTC.

The J gene is TRBJ1-1, the V gene TRBV19; D remains ambiguous. The CDR3 covers 14 residues. V gave up 7 bases and J gave up 5 bases, with 17 bases separating them. The germline V gene encodes CDR1 LNHDA and CDR2 SQIVND (reference sequence). Written as DNA, the CDR3 is TGTGCCAGTAAAATCGGATACGGTGCGACTGAAGCTTTCTTT. Protein: CASKIGYGATEAFF.

In its sample, this clone was seen once. The CDR3 nucleotides read TGTGCCAGCAGCCCCACTACTAGCGGGTACGAGCAGTACTTC. Translating gives CASSPTTSGYEQYF. The chain joins TRBV7-2 to TRBJ2-7, with TRBD2 matching over 9 bases. This CDR3 region has 14 residues. Germline values: CDR1 SGHTA, CDR2 FQGNSA. V was pared by 5 bases and J by 4 bases, with 6 bases of the junction left unmatched.

By its share, this clone is medium-sized. The chain recombines TRBV27 with TRBJ2-7, with 9 bases fitting TRBD1. The CDR3 covers 12 residues. J was trimmed by 3 bases and V by 10 bases; bases with no gene match: 4. Germline V lookup: CDR1 MNHEY, CDR2 SMNVEV (reference sequence). The CDR3 loop is CATQGADYEQYF. The CDR3 DNA sequence: TGTGCCACACAGGGGGCGGACTACGAGCAGTACTTC.

J is TRBJ2-3 and V is TRBV7-6, with 9 nucleotides matching TRBD2. Per germline, CDR1 SGHVS and CDR2 FNYEAQ. The V and J ends lost 5 bases and 3 bases, in that order; junction bases with no gene match: 9. This CDR3 region has 16 residues. CDR3 DNA sequence: TGTGCCAGCAGCGCGACTAGCGGTTCATTTACAGATACGCAGTATTTT. Translation gives CASSATSGSFTDTQYF.